A single sample is the source of the 20 T cell receptor beta chains below, sequenced in a study of neoadjuvant anti-PD-1 for oral cavity cancer. Profiled with immunoSEQ multiplex PCR; TCRdb holds only in-frame clones, not every one. The sample has over 10,000 clones, more than 60% seen once. The sequenced sample was PBMCs, obtained before nivolumab (anti-PD-1) treatment. These receptors were obtained from a person between 40 and 80 years old with oral cavity squamous cell carcinoma.

In this sample, this clone turned up a few times. V and J are TRBV19 and TRBJ1-1; weak D call: TRBD1 (5 bases). Trimming cost V 4 bases and J 1 base, with 13 bases left between them. Germline-derived CDR1 and CDR2 are LNHDA and SQIVND (reference sequence). The CDR3 loop spans 15 amino acids. The chain's CDR3 is CASSRGVGENTEAFF. DNA of the CDR3: TGTGCCAGTAGTAGGGGGGTCGGGGAGAACACTGAAGCTTTCTTT.

The chain couples TRBV7-6 to TRBJ2-7; D uncertain. V lost 4 bases and J lost 7, with 17 bases in between. This CDR3 is 14 amino acids long. Germline V gives CDR1 SGHVS, CDR2 FNYEAQ. CDR3 sequence: CASSSQGSLREQYF. The CDR3 DNA is TGTGCCAGCAGCTCCCAAGGGTCTCTGCGAGAGCAGTACTTC.

This chain uses TRBV7-9 with TRBJ1-1, with D perhaps TRBD1 (5 bases). Deletions cut 3 bases from V and 5 bases from J, with 16 bases between. The length of the CDR3 is 15 residues. In germline, CDR1 is SEHNR, CDR2 FQNEAQ (reference sequence). CDR3 DNA: TGTGCCAGCAGCTTCAGGGCTTTCGGAGGGACTGAAGCTTTCTTT. This translates into CASSFRAFGGTEAFF.

This clone occurred once. The rearrangement uses TRBV7-9 and TRBJ1-5; 7 nucleotides match TRBD1. The V segment lost 1 base and the J segment 5 bases; nucleotides outside the gene matches: 2. This CDR3 is 14 amino acids long. Germline CDR1 is SEHNR and CDR2 is FQNEAQ (reference sequence). DNA for the CDR3: TGTGCCAGCAGCTTAGGGACAGGTTATCAGCCCCAGCATTTT. Its protein is CASSLGTGYQPQHF.

The chain links TRBV13 to TRBJ2-3, with TRBD2 matching over 10 bases. The CDR3 extends over 15 amino acids. Germline V gene sequence: CDR1 PRHDT, CDR2 FYEKMQ (reference sequence). V lost 6 bases to trimming and J lost 1 base; unmatched junction nucleotides: 4. As DNA, the CDR3 is TGTGCCAGCAGTTATCTAGCGGGGGGCACAGATACGCAGTATTTT. As protein: CASSYLAGGTDTQYF.

The rearrangement links TRBV11-2 to TRBJ1-1; D is unclear. Germline V gene data show CDR1 as SGHAT and CDR2 as FQNNGV. Trimming took off 1 base at V and 0 bases at J, with 9 bases between the two ends. CDR3 size: 15 residues. The CDR3 loop reads CASSLVNRMNTEAFF. CDR3 sequence (DNA): TGTGCCAGCAGCTTAGTTAACAGAATGAACACTGAAGCTTTCTTT.

This rearrangement joins TRBV6-4 to TRBJ2-3; 8 bases are shared with TRBD2. Trimming took 6 bases from V and 2 from J; bases not matched to a gene: 7. Germline CDR1 reads MRHNA; CDR2 reads SNTAGT. This CDR3 is built from 15 residues. This CDR3 is CASSREGGTTDTQYF. The CDR3 DNA reads TGTGCCAGCAGCCGGGAGGGGGGCACCACAGATACGCAGTATTTT.

The chain uses TRBV9 and TRBJ1-1; D perhaps matches TRBD1 (6 bases). Germline CDR1 is SGDLS and CDR2 is YYNGEE. V was pared by 1 base and J by 5 bases, with 12 bases between. This CDR3 contains 14 residues. This CDR3 is CASSVMGAGTEAFF. The CDR3 DNA is TGTGCCAGCAGCGTAATGGGGGCGGGAACTGAAGCTTTCTTT.

V usage is TRBV2 and J usage is TRBJ2-3; unclear D gene. Germline V gene data show CDR1 as SNHLY and CDR2 as FYNNEI. The CDR3 consists of 13 residues. V shed 7 bases and J shed 0 bases, with 8 bases lying between them. CDR3 residues: CASTDGSTDTQYF. CDR3 nucleotide sequence: TGTGCCAGCACTGACGGAAGCACAGATACGCAGTATTTT.

The V and J genes are TRBV7-3 and TRBJ2-7; no definite D call. Looked up from germline, CDR1 is SGHTA and CDR2 is FQGTGA. The CDR3 covers 13 residues. The V and J ends lost 3 bases and 5 bases respectively, with 11 bases between them. CDR3 nucleotides: TGTGCCAGCAGCTTCGATCTTTTCAACGAGCAGTACTTC. It specifies CASSFDLFNEQYF.

This clone was seen once. This rearrangement joins TRBV30 to TRBJ1-5, with D possibly matching TRBD1 (5 bases). The germline V gene has CDR1 GTSNPN and CDR2 SVGIG (reference sequence). Trimming cost V 5 bases and J 2 bases, with 13 bases left between them. This CDR3 region has 14 residues. In DNA form, the CDR3 reads TGTGCCTGGGGCAGGCAGGGAGGCAATCAGCCCCAGCATTTT. Encoded protein: CAWGRQGGNQPQHF.

This chain joins TRBV11-2 and TRBJ1-1; no clear D. The CDR3 sequence is 13 residues long. The V end was cut by 9 bases, the J end by 0 bases, with 11 bases between. Germline V gene sequence: CDR1 SGHAT, CDR2 FQNNGV. In DNA form, the CDR3 reads TGTGCCAGTCGTGGATTCATGAACACTGAAGCTTTCTTT. Translation gives CASRGFMNTEAFF.

Notes on this clone: A read error may account for a junction end that differs from germline. The rearrangement joins TRBV6-1 to TRBJ2-7; D not certain. Germline CDR1 is MNHNS and CDR2 is SASEGT. The CDR3 is 11 residues long. The CDR3 DNA reads TGTGCCAGCAGTGACCCCCGAGGACGGAGTTTC. Its translation: CASSDPRGRSF.

The chain employs TRBV28 and TRBJ2-3, with TRBD1 matching over 7 bases. With V trimmed by 6 bases and J by 4 bases, 1 base remained unmatched. The CDR3 sequence is 12 residues long. Per germline, CDR1 MDHEN and CDR2 SYDVKM. The CDR3 is CASSTGADTQYF. CDR3 DNA sequence: TGTGCCAGCAGCACAGGGGCAGATACGCAGTATTTT. Supplemented by reference TRBV28 and TRBJ2-3, the full variable domain reads DVKVTQSSRYLVKRTGEKVFLECVQDMDHENMFWYRQDPGLGLRLIYFSYDVKMKEKGDIPEGYSVSREKKERFSLILESASTNQTSMYLCASSTGADTQYFGPGTRLTVL.

The chain is built from TRBV11-1 and TRBJ2-5; 7 bases map to TRBD1. The CDR3 has 16 residues. V shed 5 bases, J shed 0 bases, and the junction held 9 bases outside the gene matches. The germline V gene has CDR1 SGHAT and CDR2 FQDESV (reference sequence). This CDR3 is CASSPLTGQNQETQYF. CDR3 sequence (DNA): TGTGCCAGCAGCCCACTGACAGGGCAAAACCAAGAGACCCAGTACTTC.

The chain joins TRBV7-2 to TRBJ2-7; the match to TRBD1 covers 8 bases. The germline V gene encodes CDR1 SGHTA and CDR2 FQGNSA. V was pared by 1 base and J by 2 bases, with 4 bases of the junction left unmatched. The CDR3 is 15 residues long. The CDR3 sequence is CASSLGTGYPYEQYF. The CDR3 DNA reads as TGTGCCAGCAGCTTAGGGACAGGGTACCCCTACGAGCAGTACTTC. The full variable domain, with the rest looked up from reference TRBV7-2 and TRBJ2-7, is GAGVSQSPSNKVTEKGKDVELRCDPISGHTALYWYRQSLGQGLEFLIYFQGNSAPDKSGLPSDRFSAERTGGSVSTLTIQRTQQEDSAVYLCASSLGTGYPYEQYFGPGTRLTVT.

J is TRBJ2-1 and V is TRBV9; TRBD2 matches at 9 bases. Germline V gene lookup returns CDR1 SGDLS and CDR2 YYNGEE. After removal of 0 bases from V and 6 bases from J, the junction contained 4 bases not matched to a gene. The CDR3 length is 15 residues. In DNA form, the CDR3 reads TGTGCCAGCAGCGTAGGGGGCGGGGGGGCCAATGAGCAGTTCTTC. It translates to CASSVGGGGANEQFF. Looking up the rest from reference TRBV9 and TRBJ2-1 gives the full variable domain: DSGVTQTPKHLITATGQRVTLRCSPRSGDLSVYWYQQSLDQGLQFLIQYYNGEERAKGNILERFSAQQFPDLHSELNLSSLELGDSALYFCASSVGGGGANEQFFGPGTRLTVL.

This clone has a handful of counts. This rearrangement joins TRBV25-1 to TRBJ2-5; D ambiguous. This CDR3 has 13 residues. CDR1 and CDR2 (germline): MGHDK, SYGVNS. Trimming took 3 bases from V and 4 from J, leaving 9 bases between them. The CDR3 protein is CASSEQGLETQYF. CDR3 DNA: TGTGCCAGCAGTGAGCAAGGGTTAGAGACCCAGTACTTC. Combining the CDR3 with reference TRBV25-1 and TRBJ2-5 gives the whole variable domain EADIYQTPRYLVIGTGKKITLECSQTMGHDKMYWYQQDPGMELHLIHYSYGVNSTEKGDLSSESTVSRIRTEHFPLTLESARPSHTSQYLCASSEQGLETQYFGPGTRLLVL.

V and J are TRBV19 and TRBJ1-6; D is ambiguous. Germline V gives CDR1 LNHDA, CDR2 SQIVND (reference sequence). The CDR3 runs to 16 residues. V lost 3 bases to trimming and J lost 9 bases, with 18 bases between them. For the CDR3, the DNA is TGTGCCAGTAGTATGAAGGGCAGCCGATCCCGTTCACCCCTCCACTTT. Amino acids: CASSMKGSRSRSPLHF.

The chain has TRBV19 and TRBJ1-4, with TRBD1 identical over 9 bases. This CDR3 region has 15 residues. V lost 8 bases and J lost 6; bases outside the gene matches: 10. Germline assignment: CDR1 LNHDA and CDR2 SQIVND (reference sequence). The CDR3 bases are TGTGCCAGTGGAGCCGCGACAGGGGGGGATGAAAAACTGTTTTTT. Protein: CASGAATGGDEKLFF. Filled out from reference TRBV19 and TRBJ1-4, the complete variable domain reads DGGITQSPKYLFRKEGQNVTLSCEQNLNHDAMYWYRQDPGQGLRLIYYSQIVNDFQKGDIAEGYSVSREKKESFPLTVTSAQKNPTAFYLCASGAATGGDEKLFFGSGTQLSVL.